The 21 T cell receptor beta chains reported below all come from one sample, sequenced in a study of blood T cell repertoires in COVID-19. Here immunoSEQ multiplex PCR was the method, and the copy in TCRdb shows in-frame clones only, minus some. This sample has around 150,000 clones; roughly 84% occur once, and the top ten carry around 9.5%. Sample: peripheral blood. The receptors derive from a man aged 25-45 years with COVID-19, enrolled during active disease.

The chain carries TRBV4-1 and TRBJ2-7; D is uncertain. The germline V gene has CDR1 MGHRA and CDR2 YSYEKL. Trimming pared 3 bases from V and 3 bases from J, leaving 15 bases between. The CDR3 covers 15 residues. The CDR3 region has the DNA TGCGCCAGCAGCCAGAGAGGAGCGTCTAGCTACGAGCAGTACTTC. Translated: CASSQRGASSYEQYF.

This clone was seen only once. This rearrangement joins TRBV19 to TRBJ2-2; D possibly corresponds to TRBD2 (6 bases). The CDR3 is 15 amino acids. CDR1 LNHDA and CDR2 SQIVND come from the germline V gene (reference sequence). V lost 6 bases and J lost 6, with 17 bases in between. The chain's CDR3 is CASSRDSLKSGELFF. CDR3 nucleotide sequence: TGTGCCAGTAGCCGGGACTCTTTGAAATCCGGGGAGCTGTTTTTT.

The chain employs TRBV19 and TRBJ2-2; 10 bases fit TRBD2. The CDR3 consists of 16 residues. The ends lost 4 bases at V and 1 base at J; junction bases unmatched: 3. CDR1 is LNHDA and CDR2 is SQIVND in the germline V gene (reference sequence). The CDR3 nucleotides read TGTGCCAGTAGTAAAAGGACTAGCGGGAACACCGGGGAGCTGTTTTTT. Translating gives CASSKRTSGNTGELFF.

This chain uses TRBV6-5 with TRBJ1-1, with 10 bases lining up with TRBD1. V lost 8 bases and J lost 0; bases outside the gene matches: 6. This CDR3 region has 15 residues. CDR1 and CDR2 from the germline V gene are MNHEY and SVGAGI. The CDR3 is CASGRQGALNTEAFF. DNA of the CDR3: TGTGCCAGCGGAAGACAGGGGGCTTTGAACACTGAAGCTTTCTTT.

V gene TRBV7-8 combines with J gene TRBJ2-2, with D perhaps matching TRBD2 (5 bases). Germline loops: CDR1 SGHVS, CDR2 FQNEAQ. The CDR3 has 16 amino acids. V dropped 2 bases and J dropped 6 bases, with 16 bases sitting between them. The chain's CDR3 is CASSLYGEKLPGELFF. The CDR3 region has the DNA TGTGCCAGCAGCTTATACGGGGAAAAGCTCCCCGGGGAGCTGTTTTTT.

The chain has TRBV18 and TRBJ2-5, with 9 positions matching TRBD2. Trimming took 2 bases from V and 6 from J; bases not matched to a gene: 4. This CDR3 contains 14 residues. Germline V lookup: CDR1 KGHSH, CDR2 LQKENI. The DNA for the CDR3 is TGTGCCAGCTCACCAGCGGGAGGGCCGAAGACCCAGTACTTC. Translated, it gives CASSPAGGPKTQYF.

The genes are TRBV27 and TRBJ1-2; 9 nucleotides align to TRBD1. The V segment lost 10 bases and the J segment 3 bases; nucleotides outside the gene matches: 6. Looked up from germline, CDR1 is MNHEY and CDR2 is SMNVEV (reference sequence). This CDR3 spans 13 amino acids. CDR3 in amino acids: CATRDRDYYGYTF. As DNA, the CDR3 is TGTGCCACCCGGGACAGGGATTACTATGGCTACACCTTC.

The V call is TRBV7-9, the J call TRBJ2-3, with 11 bases aligning to TRBD2. The V segment lost 0 bases and the J segment 1 base; nucleotides outside the gene matches: 0. CDR1 is SEHNR, CDR2 FQNEAQ, per germline (reference sequence). The CDR3 is 16 residues long. The chain's CDR3 is CASSLATSGGTDTQYF. The CDR3 nucleotides are TGTGCCAGCAGCTTAGCGACTAGCGGGGGCACAGATACGCAGTATTTT.

The chain carries TRBV29-1 and TRBJ1-3, with no clear D. V lost 0 bases, J lost 4 bases, and 13 bases lay in between. Germline V gene sequence: CDR1 SQVTM, CDR2 ANQGSEA. The CDR3 runs to 15 residues. CDR3 sequence: CSVEDVTPRGNTIYF. The CDR3 bases are TGCAGCGTTGAAGATGTTACTCCGAGGGGAAACACCATATATTTT. The variable domain in full, with the rest retrieved from reference TRBV29-1 and TRBJ1-3, is SAVISQKPSRDICQRGTSLTIQCQVDSQVTMMFWYRQQPGQSLTLIATANQGSEATYESGFVIDKFPISRPNLTFSTLTVSNMSPEDSSIYLCSVEDVTPRGNTIYFGEGSWLTVV.

The rearrangement joins TRBV6-5 to TRBJ2-7, with D possibly being TRBD2 (5 bases). Germline V gives CDR1 MNHEY, CDR2 SVGAGI. The CDR3 totals 14 residues. The V gene lost 7 bases and the J gene lost 6 bases, with 19 bases spanning the gap. The CDR3 nucleotides read TGTGCCAGCAAAGCCGTCACGGGATCGGTCGAGCAGTACTTC. This sequence encodes CASKAVTGSVEQYF.

The chain employs TRBV27 and TRBJ2-7, with TRBD1 matching 7 bases. V trimming: 6 bases; J trimming: 5 bases; junction bases outside the gene matches: 7. The germline V gene has CDR1 MNHEY and CDR2 SMNVEV (reference sequence). This CDR3 region has 13 residues. The CDR3: CASRHRQGNEQYF. The CDR3, as DNA: TGTGCCAGCAGACACAGACAGGGTAACGAGCAGTACTTC.

This chain connects TRBV15 to TRBJ2-5, with a weak D call TRBD2 (5 bases). The CDR3 runs 16 residues. Germline CDR1 is LNHNV and CDR2 is YYDKDF (reference sequence). Trimming removed 3 bases at V and 1 base at J, with 15 bases between. The chain's CDR3 is CATSSGLAATQETQYF. The CDR3 DNA is TGTGCCACCAGCAGTGGACTGGCGGCTACCCAAGAGACCCAGTACTTC. Combining the CDR3 with reference TRBV15 and TRBJ2-5 gives the whole variable domain DAMVIQNPRYQVTQFGKPVTLSCSQTLNHNVMYWYQQKSSQAPKLLFHYYDKDFNNEADTPDNFQSRRPNTSFCFLDIRSPGLGDTAMYLCATSSGLAATQETQYFGPGTRLLVL.

CDR3 nucleotides: TGTGCCAGCAGCCAAGATCTAGAGAGGGTCAATGAGCAGTTCTTC. Translation gives CASSQDLERVNEQFF. The V gene is TRBV14, the J gene TRBJ2-1; tentatively, D is TRBD2 (5 bases). V lost 0 bases, J lost 6 bases, and 12 bases lay in between. Germline CDR1 SGHDN, CDR2 FVKESK. This CDR3 has 15 residues.

V is TRBV28 and J is TRBJ2-5, with a tentative D call TRBD2 (5 bases). Trimming shortened V by 4 bases and J by 5 bases, and 11 bases separated the two germline ends. The CDR3 is 13 residues long. Looked up from germline, CDR1 is MDHEN and CDR2 is SYDVKM. The CDR3 DNA reads as TGTGCCAGCAGTTATAGAGGGCGGGAGACCCAGTACTTC. Its protein is CASSYRGRETQYF.

A few counts support this clone. The chain links TRBV19 to TRBJ2-2; D gene uncertain. The V end was cut by 6 bases, the J end by 7 bases, with 12 bases between. The length of the CDR3 is 13 residues. Germline CDR1 reads LNHDA; CDR2 reads SQIVND (reference sequence). CDR3 sequence (DNA): TGTGCCAGTAGGTACTCCGCCGGCGGGGAGCTGTTTTTT. Its protein product is CASRYSAGGELFF.

The chain is built from TRBV3-1 (or the pseudogene TRBV3-2) and TRBJ1-1; 10 bases match TRBD1. Germline V gives CDR1 LGHDT, CDR2 YNNKEL (reference sequence). The CDR3 totals 14 residues. V lost 8 bases and J lost 6; bases outside the gene matches: 9. The CDR3 DNA reads as TGTGCCAGCGGCAGACAGGGGGCGAGACCTGAAGCTTTCTTT. This translates into CASGRQGARPEAFF.

The chain combines TRBV5-6 with TRBJ2-7; D possibly corresponds to TRBD1 (5 bases). CDR1 is SGHDT, CDR2 YYEEEE, per germline. Deletions cut 4 bases from V and 4 bases from J, with 9 bases between. This CDR3 comprises 12 residues. The CDR3 coding sequence is TGTGCCAGCAGCCGGAGACAGTACGAGCAGTACTTC. Protein: CASSRRQYEQYF.

This CDR3 reads CASSQAGISTYEQYF. The CDR3 coding sequence is TGCGCCAGCAGCCAAGCGGGGATATCTACCTACGAGCAGTACTTC. The chain has TRBV4-1 and TRBJ2-7, with a possible D match to TRBD2 (5 bases). CDR1 and CDR2 (germline): MGHRA, YSYEKL. Between the trimmed V and J ends, which lost 1 base and 2 bases, there was a span of 12 bases. The CDR3 is 15 residues long.

The J gene is TRBJ2-5, the V gene TRBV20-1, with a tentative D call TRBD2 (5 bases). This CDR3 contains 14 residues. CDR1 and CDR2 (germline): DFQATT, SNEGSKA (reference sequence). V lost 3 bases and J lost 5, with 16 bases in between. The CDR3 loop is CSASWATIGETQYF. The CDR3 bases are TGCAGTGCTAGTTGGGCGACTATTGGGGAGACCCAGTACTTC.

The rearrangement joins TRBV4-3 to TRBJ1-2; 9 bases align to TRBD1. CDR1 and CDR2 from the germline V gene are LGHNA and YSLEER. After removal of 3 bases from V and 4 bases from J, the junction contained 9 bases not matched to a gene. The CDR3 contains 16 residues. Here the CDR3 reads CASSQGSGTGIYGYTF. DNA for the CDR3: TGCGCCAGCAGCCAGGGCTCTGGGACAGGGATCTATGGCTACACCTTC.

This chain links TRBV28 with TRBJ2-1; TRBD2 agrees at 12 bases. Germline lookup yields CDR1 MDHEN and CDR2 SYDVKM. CDR3 length: 18 residues. Trimming cost V 5 bases and J 8 bases; bases outside gene matches: 16. The CDR3 bases are TGTGCCAGCAGTCCACTCCCGAGGACTAGCGGGAAAGGAGATGAGCAGTTCTTC. Translating gives CASSPLPRTSGKGDEQFF.